The 26 T cell receptor beta chains below were found in one sample sequenced in a study of blood T cell repertoires in COVID-19. TCRdb's copy holds only in-frame clones and misses some; the assay was immunoSEQ multiplex PCR. The sample records hundreds of thousands of clones, 82% being singletons. Specimen: PBMCs or T cells enriched from blood (not recorded which). The receptor set was obtained from a woman aged 55-70 years who had recovered from COVID-19.

V and J are TRBV2 and TRBJ1-1; D perhaps matches TRBD1 (5 bases). CDR3 size: 15 residues. Trimming removed 6 bases at V and 2 bases at J, with 16 bases between. The germline V gene has CDR1 SNHLY and CDR2 FYNNEI. The CDR3: CASRQERGGNTEAFF. The CDR3 coding sequence is TGTGCCAGCAGACAAGAACGGGGGGGAAACACTGAAGCTTTCTTT.

CDR3 loop: CASSPPTGDTQYF. The DNA of the CDR3 is TGTGCCAGCTCACCACCTACGGGAGATACGCAGTATTTT. This chain links TRBV18 with TRBJ2-3; D is ambiguous. The CDR3 has 13 residues. Trimming removed 0 bases from V and 5 bases from J, with 6 bases in between. CDR1 and CDR2 from the germline V gene are KGHSH and LQKENI. Full variable domain (missing parts from reference TRBV18 and TRBJ2-3): NAGVMQNPRHLVRRRGQEARLRCSPMKGHSHVYWYRQLPEEGLKFMVYLQKENIIDESGMPKERFSAEFPKEGPSILRIQQVVRGDSAAYFCASSPPTGDTQYFGPGTRLTVL.

This rearrangement joins TRBV29-1 to TRBJ2-6, with D unclear. Trimming removed 0 bases at V and 1 base at J, with 7 bases between. Looked up from germline, CDR1 is SQVTM and CDR2 is ANQGSEA. The CDR3 consists of 15 residues. The CDR3 coding sequence is TGCAGCGTTGAAGAACGGTTATCTGGGGCCAACGTCCTGACTTTC. The encoded protein is CSVEERLSGANVLTF.

V and J are TRBV12-3 or TRBV12-4 and TRBJ1-2; 9 nucleotides align to TRBD1. J was trimmed by 8 bases and V by 8 bases; bases with no gene match: 9. The CDR3 loop spans 13 amino acids. This CDR3 is CASGWTGVWGYTF. In DNA form, the CDR3 reads TGTGCCAGCGGATGGACAGGGGTTTGGGGCTACACCTTC.

This clone was picked up one time. This rearrangement joins TRBV5-5 to TRBJ2-2; 7 positions agree with TRBD2. CDR3 length: 15 amino acids. The V gene's germline CDR1 is SGHKS and CDR2 YYEKEE (reference sequence). V lost 3 bases, J lost 5 bases, and 7 bases stayed unmatched. CDR3 region: CASSWEGLATGELFF. The CDR3 DNA sequence: TGTGCCAGCAGCTGGGAGGGGCTAGCGACCGGGGAGCTGTTTTTT.

This rearrangement joins TRBV7-2 to TRBJ2-7; 9 nucleotides agree with TRBD1. This CDR3 is 13 amino acids long. CDR1 SGHTA and CDR2 FQGNSA come from the germline V gene. The V segment lost 8 bases and the J segment 6 bases; nucleotides outside the gene matches: 8. The CDR3 coding sequence is TGTGCCAGCGGGGACAGGGCCCGGCTCGAGCAGTACTTC. Translation: CASGDRARLEQYF.

This chain connects TRBV13 to TRBJ2-7; 7 bases fit TRBD1. Germline CDR1 reads PRHDT; CDR2 reads FYEKMQ (reference sequence). The trim removed 4 bases at V and 2 bases at J, leaving 8 bases unmatched. The CDR3 is made up of 15 amino acids. The CDR3 loop reads CASSYDPGQTYEQYF. CDR3 sequence (DNA): TGTGCCAGCAGCTACGACCCGGGACAGACCTACGAGCAGTACTTC.

DNA of the CDR3: TGTGCCAGCAGCCAAGGGGCTAGCGGAACTAGCACAGATACGCAGTATTTT. Translation: CASSQGASGTSTDTQYF. The V and J genes are TRBV3-1 (or the pseudogene TRBV3-2) and TRBJ2-3; 7 bases map to TRBD2. The germline V gene encodes CDR1 LGHDT and CDR2 YNNKEL (reference sequence). J gave up 0 bases and V 1 base, and 7 bases lay outside the gene matches. The length of the CDR3 is 17 residues.

The chain carries TRBV10-1 and TRBJ1-5, with 8 bases fitting TRBD1. Germline CDR1 WNHNN, CDR2 SYGVQD (reference sequence). CDR3 length: 17 amino acids. The ends lost 2 bases at V and 5 bases at J; junction bases unmatched: 11. The DNA of the CDR3 is TGCGCCAGCAGTGAGAATCGGACAGGGATGGATGATCAGCCCCAGCATTTT. It translates to CASSENRTGMDDQPQHF.

This chain connects TRBV3-1 (or the pseudogene TRBV3-2) to TRBJ1-4; 10 bases are a match to TRBD1. This CDR3 is built from 13 residues. V gave up 10 bases and J gave up 3 bases; unmatched junction bases: 2. From germline, CDR1 is LGHDT and CDR2 YNNKEL (reference sequence). CDR3 amino acids: CATGTGANEKLFF. CDR3 in DNA: TGTGCCACCGGGACAGGGGCTAATGAAAAACTGTTTTTT.

The chain joins TRBV7-2 to TRBJ2-2; D call uncertain. This CDR3 has 15 residues. The V gene's germline CDR1 is SGHTA and CDR2 FQGNSA. V lost 0 bases and J lost 9, with 14 bases in between. CDR3 DNA sequence: TGTGCCAGCAGCTTAGCGGGCATTGGGTTCCGGGAGCTGTTTTTT. This gives the protein CASSLAGIGFRELFF.

The chain carries TRBV5-1 and TRBJ2-3; D remains ambiguous. Germline CDR1 reads SGHRS; CDR2 reads YFSETQ. The CDR3 extends over 16 amino acids. V gave up 0 bases and J gave up 2 bases, with 13 bases separating them. The CDR3 sequence: CASSLEGRPITDTQYF. CDR3 sequence (DNA): TGCGCCAGCAGCTTGGAAGGCAGGCCAATCACAGATACGCAGTATTTT.

This chain joins TRBV4-2 and TRBJ2-2, with D perhaps matching TRBD2 (5 bases). CDR3 length equals 15 residues. V was trimmed by 4 bases and J by 5 bases, leaving 14 bases between them. Germline V lookup: CDR1 LGHNA, CDR2 YNFKEQ. CDR3 sequence: CASSLWTADTGELFF. The CDR3 bases are TGTGCCAGCAGCCTTTGGACTGCTGATACCGGGGAGCTGTTTTTT.

This clone was observed once. This rearrangement joins TRBV6-5 to TRBJ1-2; 9 bases align to TRBD1. Trimming took 4 bases from V and 5 from J; bases not matched to a gene: 5. The CDR3 contains 14 residues. The germline V gene encodes CDR1 MNHEY and CDR2 SVGAGI. DNA for the CDR3: TGTGCCAGCAGTTCCACCGGGACAGGGTATGGCTACACCTTC. This encodes CASSSTGTGYGYTF.

This chain connects TRBV5-4 to TRBJ2-3; TRBD2 agrees at 12 bases. Germline V gene data show CDR1 as SGHNT and CDR2 as YYREEE (reference sequence). J lost 6 bases, V lost 4 bases, and 9 bases had no gene match. The CDR3 loop spans 16 amino acids. The CDR3: CASSKRTSGKTDTQYF. The CDR3 nucleotides are TGTGCCAGCAGCAAAAGGACTAGCGGGAAAACGGATACGCAGTATTTT.

The chain employs TRBV10-3 and TRBJ1-4, with D unclear. CDR1 and CDR2 from the germline V gene are ENHRY and SYGVKD. The CDR3 loop spans 15 amino acids. V gave up 3 bases and J gave up 3 bases, with 11 bases separating them. CDR3 nucleotides: TGTGCCATCAGTGAATCTCGAGGAGCTAATGAAAAACTGTTTTTT. Its protein is CAISESRGANEKLFF.

In its sample, this clone was seen a few times. This chain links TRBV14 with TRBJ1-3, with TRBD1 as a possible D gene (5 bases). This CDR3 is built from 16 residues. From germline, CDR1 is SGHDN and CDR2 FVKESK. V was cut by 3 bases and J by 0 bases, with 12 bases left in between. CDR3 residues: CASSQPGLNSGNTIYF. In DNA form, the CDR3 reads TGTGCCAGCAGCCAGCCGGGACTCAACTCTGGAAACACCATATATTTT.

The chain joins TRBV19 to TRBJ1-1; D is possibly TRBD1 (6 bases). V was cut by 5 bases and J by 0 bases, with 10 bases left in between. The CDR3 is 14 amino acids. Germline V gives CDR1 LNHDA, CDR2 SQIVND (reference sequence). The CDR3 region has the DNA TGTGCCAGTAGTGAGAGACAGGTGAACACTGAAGCTTTCTTT. Residues: CASSERQVNTEAFF.

V is TRBV6-5 and J is TRBJ2-2; TRBD1 matches 7 bases. This CDR3 is built from 12 residues. CDR1 and CDR2 from the germline V gene are MNHEY and SVGAGI. With 7 bases clipped from V and 6 bases from J, the junction kept 2 bases outside the gene matches. CDR3: CASTQGAGELFF. In nucleotides, the CDR3 is TGTGCCAGCACGCAGGGGGCCGGGGAGCTGTTTTTT.

This rearrangement joins TRBV7-9 to TRBJ1-2, with TRBD1 matching 7 bases. The germline gives CDR1 SEHNR, CDR2 FQNEAQ (reference sequence). Germline trimming cut 5 bases from V and 8 bases from J; bases unmatched to any gene: 8. This CDR3 region has 13 residues. DNA for the CDR3: TGTGCCAGCAGCGCCATGACAGGGAGCGGCTACACCTTC. It encodes CASSAMTGSGYTF.

The rearrangement links TRBV11-3 to TRBJ1-1, with D possibly being TRBD1 (5 bases). V was pared by 0 bases and J by 1 base, with 18 bases between. The CDR3 extends over 18 amino acids. Germline V gene data show CDR1 as SGHNT and CDR2 as YENEEA. CDR3 coding DNA: TGTGCCAGCAGCTTAGATCGGTACTACTCTAGGGGGAACACTGAAGCTTTCTTT. The encoded protein is CASSLDRYYSRGNTEAFF.

The chain employs TRBV7-3 and TRBJ2-2; possible D gene TRBD1, 6 bases. V lost 6 bases, J lost 6 bases, and 14 bases lay in between. The CDR3 runs 14 residues. Germline assignment: CDR1 SGHTA and CDR2 FQGTGA. This CDR3 reads CASSPGHTSGELFF. DNA for the CDR3: TGTGCCAGCAGTCCGGGACACACCTCCGGGGAGCTGTTTTTT. Combining the CDR3 with reference TRBV7-3 and TRBJ2-2 gives the whole variable domain GAGVSQTPSNKVTEKGKYVELRCDPISGHTALYWYRQSLGQGPEFLIYFQGTGAADDSGLPNDRFFAVRPEGSVSTLKIQRTERGDSAVYLCASSPGHTSGELFFGEGSRLTVL.

This chain joins TRBV6-5 and TRBJ1-2; D may be TRBD1 (6 bases). Germline CDR1 MNHEY, CDR2 SVGAGI. The CDR3 runs to 15 residues. V was clipped by 6 bases and J by 6 bases, with 20 bases between them. The CDR3 loop is CASSLPGGALHGYTF. In DNA, the CDR3 is TGTGCCAGCAGCCTCCCCGGGGGGGCCCTACATGGCTACACCTTC.

This chain connects TRBV11-1 to TRBJ2-7; 7 nucleotides match TRBD1. J was trimmed by 0 bases and V by 5 bases; bases with no gene match: 1. CDR3 length: 13 residues. The germline CDR1 and CDR2 sequences are SGHAT and FQDESV (reference sequence). This chain's CDR3 is CASSRDSSYEQYF. CDR3 nucleotides: TGTGCCAGCAGCCGGGACAGCTCCTACGAGCAGTACTTC.

The V and J genes are TRBV5-6 and TRBJ1-2; D is unresolved. The ends were cut back, 4 bases at V and 5 bases at J, with 9 bases in the middle. CDR3 length: 12 amino acids. Germline loops: CDR1 SGHDT, CDR2 YYEEEE. CDR3 in DNA: TGTGCCAGCAGCCTCGGGGAGTATGGCTACACCTTC. It encodes CASSLGEYGYTF.

The chain recombines TRBV23-1 with TRBJ1-4, with D maybe TRBD1 (5 bases). TRBV23-1 is given ORF status, its function remaining uncertain. The CDR3 length is 17 residues. The V and J ends lost 7 bases and 1 base respectively, with 19 bases between them. The CDR3 spells CASIRVKTLRTNEKLFF. In nucleotides, the CDR3 is TGCGCCAGCATCAGGGTCAAGACCCTTAGAACTAATGAAAAACTGTTTTTT.